Following are 24 T cell receptor beta chains from one sample sequenced in a study of T-cell reconstitution after alpha-beta-depleted transplantation in children. The TCRbeta library was prepared with unique molecular identifiers. MiXCR, applied by TCRdb to the PCR reads, yields one record per CDR3 protein. The table has over 70,000 distinct CDR3 sequences, more than 10% seen once. Material: PBMCs from the stem cell graft donor, obtained from the stem cell graft. The receptors shown here come from a human donor who donated a stem cell graft to a child with inherited bone marrow failure.

The V and J genes are TRBV5-6 and TRBJ2-3; D not certain. The CDR3 runs to 13 residues. V dropped 5 bases and J dropped 3 bases, with 10 bases sitting between them. CDR1 SGHDT and CDR2 YYEEEE come from the germline V gene. The CDR3 reads CASSIRETDTQYF. CDR3 nucleotide sequence: TGTGCCAGCAGTATAAGGGAAACAGATACGCAGTATTTT.

The sample holds a few counts of this clonotype. J is TRBJ1-2 and V is TRBV5-6; possibly TRBD1 for D (6 bases). Germline CDR1 is SGHDT and CDR2 is YYEEEE. There are 14 residues in the CDR3. Trimming stripped 4 bases from V and 7 bases from J, with 17 bases between. CDR3 nucleotide sequence: TGTGCCAGCAGCCGGGGACAAATTGGTAGTGGCTACACCTTC. Amino acid sequence: CASSRGQIGSGYTF.

This clonotype was seen a handful of times. The V call is TRBV7-2, the J call TRBJ2-3, with D unclear. Germline V gives CDR1 SGHTA, CDR2 FQGNSA. The CDR3 extends over 15 amino acids. The germline V and J ends were trimmed by 1 base and 2 bases, with 10 bases remaining between them. The CDR3, as DNA: TGTGCCAGCAGCTTAGGGGTTGCCTACACAGATACGCAGTATTTT. Translating gives CASSLGVAYTDTQYF.

The table lists this clonotype with many counts. The chain has TRBV20-1 and TRBJ2-2; 8 bases align to TRBD2. The CDR3 covers 14 residues. Germline CDR1 is DFQATT and CDR2 is SNEGSKA (reference sequence). The J segment lost 0 bases and the V segment lost 6 bases, leaving 3 bases of the junction unmatched. In DNA form, the CDR3 reads TGCAGTGCCGCGGGGGGCGCGAACACCGGGGAGCTGTTTTTT. Translation: CSAAGGANTGELFF.

This clonotype was detected many times. The V call is TRBV11-2, the J call TRBJ2-3, with 12 bases that match TRBD2. The CDR3 is 16 amino acids. The germline CDR1 and CDR2 sequences are SGHAT and FQNNGV. The V and J ends lost 1 base and 6 bases, in that order; junction bases with no gene match: 5. The CDR3 DNA is TGTGCCAGCAGCTTAGTGGCTAGCGGGGGGGCTGATACGCAGTATTTT. Protein: CASSLVASGGADTQYF.

This clonotype has a count of ten or more. The genes are TRBV7-3 and TRBJ2-5; D tentatively fits TRBD1 or TRBD2 (7 bases each). Trimming cost V 0 bases and J 5 bases, with 25 bases left between them. Germline lookup yields CDR1 SGHTA and CDR2 FQGTGA. This CDR3 contains 19 residues. The CDR3 sequence: CASSLTGGARQGLRETQYF. The DNA for the CDR3 is TGTGCCAGCAGCTTAACGGGGGGGGCGAGACAGGGTTTGCGTGAGACCCAGTACTTC.

This clonotype appeared many times. The rearrangement links TRBV4-1 to TRBJ1-6; possible D gene TRBD1, 5 bases. Germline lookup yields CDR1 MGHRA and CDR2 YSYEKL. The CDR3 length is 17 residues. The V gene lost 3 bases and the J gene lost 7 bases, with 19 bases spanning the gap. CDR3 DNA: TGCGCCAGCAGCCAGGGAGGGGCGTATATGAAGAATTCACCCCTCCACTTT. It codes for CASSQGGAYMKNSPLHF.

Ten or more counts support this clonotype. The chain links TRBV7-2 to TRBJ2-5; unclear D gene. This CDR3 is built from 12 residues. The V end was cut by 6 bases, the J end by 5 bases, with 10 bases between. CDR1 is SGHTA, CDR2 FQGNSA, per germline. The DNA of the CDR3 is TGTGCCAGCAGTAAACACGGCGAGACCCAGTACTTC. Its protein product is CASSKHGETQYF.

This clonotype was seen ten or more times. The V call is TRBV27, the J call TRBJ2-2, with 7 bases aligning to TRBD2. The germline V gene encodes CDR1 MNHEY and CDR2 SMNVEV (reference sequence). V trimming: 5 bases; J trimming: 5 bases; junction bases outside the gene matches: 2. The CDR3 is made up of 13 amino acids. The CDR3 sequence: CASSRRETGELFF. CDR3 DNA: TGTGCCAGCAGTAGGCGGGAGACCGGGGAGCTGTTTTTT.

This clonotype was seen repeatedly, ten times or more. This sequence joins TRBV7-2 and TRBJ1-2, with D perhaps matching TRBD1 (5 bases). CDR1 is SGHTA, CDR2 FQGNSA, per germline. CDR3 length: 14 amino acids. The V gene lost 6 bases and the J gene lost 2 bases, with 13 bases spanning the gap. CDR3 residues: CASRGGDGNYGYTF. CDR3 nucleotides: TGTGCCAGCAGGGGAGGGGACGGGAACTATGGCTACACCTTC.

This clonotype was recorded many times. The chain employs TRBV10-3 and TRBJ2-2; no reliable D call. The CDR3 is 14 amino acids. V was shortened by 8 bases and J by 0 bases, with 10 bases between the two germline ends. CDR1 is ENHRY, CDR2 SYGVKD, per germline. The CDR3 is CAIGPGTNTGELFF. The CDR3 nucleotides read TGTGCCATCGGCCCAGGAACGAACACCGGGGAGCTGTTTTTT.

This clonotype was recorded many times. The chain combines TRBV2 with TRBJ1-3, with 7 positions matching TRBD1. The CDR3 has 14 amino acids. The trim removed 6 bases at V and 4 bases at J, leaving 6 bases unmatched. Per germline, CDR1 SNHLY and CDR2 FYNNEI. The CDR3 region has the DNA TGTGCCAGCAGAATCACAGGGGTCGGAAACACCATATATTTT. Protein: CASRITGVGNTIYF. The full variable domain, completed using reference TRBV2 and TRBJ1-3, is EPEVTQTPSHQVTQMGQEVILRCVPISNHLYFYWYRQILGQKVEFLVSFYNNEISEKSEIFDDQFSVERPDGSNFTLKIRSTKLEDSAMYFCASRITGVGNTIYFGEGSWLTVV.

This clonotype was seen many times. The rearrangement joins TRBV20-1 to TRBJ2-5; no reliable D call. This CDR3 contains 12 residues. Germline loops: CDR1 DFQATT, CDR2 SNEGSKA (reference sequence). Trimming cost V 0 bases and J 5 bases, with 7 bases left between them. The CDR3 spells CSARDHAETQYF. CDR3 bases: TGCAGTGCTAGAGATCATGCGGAGACCCAGTACTTC.

There are many counts of this clonotype. The J gene is TRBJ1-1, the V gene TRBV7-2; D remains unclear. The V gene's germline CDR1 is SGHTA and CDR2 FQGNSA. Between the trimmed V and J ends, which lost 5 bases and 4 bases, there was a span of 14 bases. The CDR3 runs to 14 residues. The CDR3 DNA follows: TGTGCCAGCAGCCCCGGAGGGAGGAGCACTGAAGCTTTCTTT. Protein product: CASSPGGRSTEAFF.

At least ten counts were recorded for this clonotype. CDR3 sequence reads: CASSLAGEQFF. The CDR3 DNA is TGTGCCAGCAGCTTAGCGGGCGAGCAGTTCTTC. V usage is TRBV7-3 and J usage is TRBJ2-1; the D gene is possibly TRBD2 (5 bases). Trimming took off 2 bases at V and 10 bases at J, with 6 bases between the two ends. This CDR3 comprises 11 residues. Germline-derived CDR1 and CDR2 are SGHTA and FQGTGA.

This clonotype was counted ten times or more. J is TRBJ2-5 and V is TRBV29-1; tentatively, D is TRBD2 (5 bases). CDR1 and CDR2 (germline): SQVTM, ANQGSEA. V was pared by 4 bases and J by 0 bases, with 9 bases between. This CDR3 region has 13 residues. The CDR3 DNA sequence: TGCAGCGTTGGGGAGCCATACCAAGAGACCCAGTACTTC. Amino acid sequence: CSVGEPYQETQYF.

The chain joins TRBV19 to TRBJ2-1, with D unresolved. Deletions cut 9 bases from V and 5 bases from J, with 17 bases between. The germline V gene has CDR1 LNHDA and CDR2 SQIVND (reference sequence). The CDR3 has 14 amino acids. The CDR3 DNA is TGTGCCAGCTCTCCCCTCTGGGCAAACAATGAGCAGTTCTTC. It translates to CASSPLWANNEQFF.

This clonotype has a count of ten or more. J is TRBJ2-1 and V is TRBV4-3, with a tentative D call TRBD2 (7 bases). In germline, CDR1 is LGHNA, CDR2 YSLEER. The CDR3 is 19 residues long. Trimming pared 4 bases from V and 1 base from J, leaving 23 bases between. The CDR3 DNA reads TGCGCCAGCAGCCCGAGGTCGGGGGGCCCTATTGGATCCTACAATGAGCAGTTCTTC. Its translation: CASSPRSGGPIGSYNEQFF.

The V gene is TRBV2, the J gene TRBJ2-2, with D tentatively TRBD2 (5 bases). This CDR3 has 14 residues. Trimming removed 4 bases from V and 4 bases from J, with 10 bases in between. Germline loops: CDR1 SNHLY, CDR2 FYNNEI. CDR3 sequence reads: CASSADRGTGELFF. Written as DNA, the CDR3 is TGTGCCAGCAGTGCGGACCGGGGCACCGGGGAGCTGTTTTTT. The variable domain in full, completed from reference TRBV2 and TRBJ2-2, reads EPEVTQTPSHQVTQMGQEVILRCVPISNHLYFYWYRQILGQKVEFLVSFYNNEISEKSEIFDDQFSVERPDGSNFTLKIRSTKLEDSAMYFCASSADRGTGELFFGEGSRLTVL.

This clonotype was picked up many times. The CDR3 loop reads CASSQRTGNYGYTF. CDR3 sequence (DNA): TGTGCCAGCAGCCAGCGGACAGGGAACTATGGCTACACCTTC. This chain joins TRBV14 and TRBJ1-2, with 8 nucleotides matching TRBD1. CDR1 is SGHDN, CDR2 FVKESK, per germline. The junction had 2 bases not matched to a gene; V was cut back by 3 bases and J by 2 bases. This CDR3 is built from 14 residues.

This clonotype was counted at least ten times. This sequence joins TRBV7-3 and TRBJ2-1; TRBD2 is a possible D gene (6 bases). The germline CDR1 and CDR2 sequences are SGHTA and FQGTGA. The length of the CDR3 is 16 residues. The ends were cut back, 2 bases at V and 6 bases at J, with 17 bases in the middle. The CDR3 here is CASSLGGAGKPNEQFF. Here the CDR3 DNA reads TGTGCCAGCAGCTTAGGTGGAGCGGGTAAACCCAATGAGCAGTTCTTC.

The chain recombines TRBV19 with TRBJ2-7; 8 nucleotides agree with TRBD2. Germline V gives CDR1 LNHDA, CDR2 SQIVND (reference sequence). V shed 5 bases and J 1 base; nucleotides not matched to a gene: 10. CDR3 size: 16 residues. The CDR3 DNA sequence: TGTGCCAGTAGTCCTTCTAAGCGGGAGAGGTCCTACGAGCAGTACTTC. Amino acid sequence: CASSPSKRERSYEQYF. The full variable domain, rest sourced from reference TRBV19 and TRBJ2-7, is DGGITQSPKYLFRKEGQNVTLSCEQNLNHDAMYWYRQDPGQGLRLIYYSQIVNDFQKGDIAEGYSVSREKKESFPLTVTSAQKNPTAFYLCASSPSKRERSYEQYFGPGTRLTVT.

This clonotype was recorded at least ten times. J is TRBJ2-1 and V is TRBV20-1; D gene uncertain. The CDR3 is made up of 14 amino acids. Per germline, CDR1 DFQATT and CDR2 SNEGSKA (reference sequence). V lost 1 base, J lost 9 bases, and 16 bases lay in between. The CDR3 nucleotides read TGCAGTGCTAGAGCACCCATTCGAGGCCTTGAGCAGTTCTTC. Translating it yields CSARAPIRGLEQFF.

This clonotype was seen ten or more times. The V gene is TRBV5-1, the J gene TRBJ1-2, with a weak D call TRBD1 (6 bases). Germline V gives CDR1 SGHRS, CDR2 YFSETQ. Trimming removed 0 bases at V and 3 bases at J, with 15 bases between. The CDR3 length is 16 residues. The CDR3 bases are TGCGCCAGCAGCTTGGCCGAACAGGGATACGACTATGGCTACACCTTC. Its protein product is CASSLAEQGYDYGYTF. Full variable domain (outside the CDR3, taken from reference TRBV5-1 and TRBJ1-2): KAGVTQTPRYLIKTRGQQVTLSCSPISGHRSVSWYQQTPGQGLQFLFEYFSETQRNKGNFPGRFSGRQFSNSRSEMNVSTLELGDSALYLCASSLAEQGYDYGYTFGSGTRLTVV.